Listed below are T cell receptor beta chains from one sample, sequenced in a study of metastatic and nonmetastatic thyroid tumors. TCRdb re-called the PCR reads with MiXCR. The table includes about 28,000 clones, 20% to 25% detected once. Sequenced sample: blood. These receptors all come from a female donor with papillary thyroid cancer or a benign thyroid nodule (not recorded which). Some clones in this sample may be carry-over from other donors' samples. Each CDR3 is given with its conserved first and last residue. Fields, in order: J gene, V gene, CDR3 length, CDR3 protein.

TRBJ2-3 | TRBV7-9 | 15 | CASSFMAGGADTQYF
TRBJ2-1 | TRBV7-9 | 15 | CASSPGGGVGGEQFF
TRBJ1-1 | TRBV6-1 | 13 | CASSFRVNTEAFF
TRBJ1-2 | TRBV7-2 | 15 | CASSLDPGRNYGYTF
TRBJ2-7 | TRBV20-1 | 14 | CSALDNRGPYEQYF
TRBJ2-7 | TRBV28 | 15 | CASSLRDRRAYEQYF
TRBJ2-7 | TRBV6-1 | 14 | CASSKREGPYEQYF
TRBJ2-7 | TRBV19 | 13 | CASSIGLTYEQYF
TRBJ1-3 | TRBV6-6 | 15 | CASSYNRDSGNTIYF
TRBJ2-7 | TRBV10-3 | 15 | CAISDAGQGSYEQYF
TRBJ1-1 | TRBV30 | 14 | CAWRGQGRNTEAFF
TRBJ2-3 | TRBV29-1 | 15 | CSVNGPSGSVDTQYF
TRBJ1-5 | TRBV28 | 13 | CASSFRWELSQHF
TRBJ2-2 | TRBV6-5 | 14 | CASSSTGGAGELFF
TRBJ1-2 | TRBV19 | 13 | CASIILTVYGYTF
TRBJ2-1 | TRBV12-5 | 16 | CASGRPGTGFYNEQFF
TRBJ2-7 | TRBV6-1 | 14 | CASSPGGQGDEQYF
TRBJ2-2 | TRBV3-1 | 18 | CASSQDWEVAGVTGELFF
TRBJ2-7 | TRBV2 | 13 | CASSQGQGGEQYF
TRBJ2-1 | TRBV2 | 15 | CASEALAGSYNEQFF
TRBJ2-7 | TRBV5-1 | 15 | CASSLGQGDSYEQYF
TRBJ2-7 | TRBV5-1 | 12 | CASSVNGGEQYF
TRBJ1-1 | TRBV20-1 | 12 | CGARQGSSEAFF
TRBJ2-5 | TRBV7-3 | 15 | CASSSQGVSQETQYF
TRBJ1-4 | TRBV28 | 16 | CASSFRTGAGVEKLFF
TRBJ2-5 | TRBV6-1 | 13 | CASSELNQETQYF
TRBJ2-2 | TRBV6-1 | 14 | CASKGGLNTGELFF
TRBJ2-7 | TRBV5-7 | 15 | CASSNQGQRSYEQYF
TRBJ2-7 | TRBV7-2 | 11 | CASSKSYEQYF
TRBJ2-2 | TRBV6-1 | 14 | CASSEALATGELFF
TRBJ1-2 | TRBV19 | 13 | CASSIDGQGGYTF
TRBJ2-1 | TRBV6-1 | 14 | CASWLAGSYNEQFF